A selection of T cell receptor beta chains follows, all from one sample in a study of cytomegalovirus exposure and HLA in healthy donors. TCRdb's table, derived via immunoSEQ multiplex PCR, lists solely in-frame clones and lacks some. The sample includes 80,000 to 100,000 clones, around 84% seen only once; the top ten take 10%. Specimen: PBMCs. The source is a human donor in good health. The CDR3 runs from the conserved cysteine through the conserved F or W. A D gene is named only where the DNA matches it firmly. Not every row has a clone size; where given, it reads once, few, many or a size class.

TRBJ2-1,NA,NA,TRBV29-1,TGCAGCGTTGTATCGCGGGAAGGGTACAATGAGCAGTTCTTC,CSVVSREGYNEQFF
TRBJ2-3,NA,TRBD2,TRBV9,TGTGCCAGCAGCGCTGGGACTAGCGGAACAAAGGCAGATACGCAGTATTTT,CASSAGTSGTKADTQYF
TRBJ2-1,NA,TRBD1,TRBV25-1,TGTGCCAGCAGCCGACAGGGGGCGAATGAGCAGTTCTTC,CASSRQGANEQFF
TRBJ1-6,NA,NA,TRBV7-3,TGTGCCAGCAGCTTCACAGGACCGTATAATTCACCCCTCCACTTT,CASSFTGPYNSPLHF
TRBJ2-3,NA,TRBD1,TRBV5-1,TGCGCCAGCAGCTTGGGAGGGGGCAGGCCAGATACGCAGTATTTT,CASSLGGGRPDTQYF
TRBJ2-7,NA,TRBD2,TRBV7-2,TGTGCCAGCAGCTTGGAAGCGGGGGGGTACGAGCAGTACTTC,CASSLEAGGYEQYF
TRBJ2-7,NA,NA,TRBV6-5,TGTGCCAGCGGACTGTCCCTCTACGAGCAGTACTTC,CASGLSLYEQYF
TRBJ1-1,few,TRBD1,TRBV2,TGTGCCAGCAGCGTAGTCCCGGGACAGGGGCCAACCTTCTTT,CASSVVPGQGPTFF
TRBJ2-5,NA,NA,TRBV14,TGTGCCAGCAGCCCTGTAGCCCGGGTAACCCAGTACTTC,CASSPVARVTQYF
TRBJ2-7,NA,NA,TRBV6-5,TGTGCCAGCAGTTACGGGCGCGGAGGGAACGAGCAGTACTTC,CASSYGRGGNEQYF